This TCR beta chain was recovered during a study of cytomegalovirus exposure and HLA in healthy donors. Germline V gene sequence: CDR1 SGHTA, CDR2 FQGNSA. The CDR3 has 14 residues. The trim removed 5 bases at V and 2 bases at J, leaving 5 bases unmatched. General observations from the study: Within an earlier analysis, most TCR beta V segments proved productive either about 90% or about 30% of the time. Prediction of most subjects' HLA-A and HLA-B alleles by TCR beta sequences was reportedly accurate.

PCR was performed using 60 Vbeta and 13 Jbeta primers. The table came from immunoSEQ multiplex PCR; TCRdb's copy has only in-frame clones and leaves some out. The table has 170,000 or so clones, roughly four fifths seen once. Worth noting for this clone: No antigen is known for it.

This chain connects TRBV7-2 to TRBJ2-7; 8 bases are a match to TRBD1. Material for sequencing was PBMCs. This TCR was sampled from a middle-aged man in good health and CMV-seronegative. CDR3 amino acids: CASSQDRVTYEQYF. CDR3 DNA sequence: TGTGCCAGCAGCCAGGACAGGGTAACCTACGAGCAGTACTTC.